These 5 T cell receptor beta chains were sequenced from one sample in a study of cytomegalovirus exposure and HLA in healthy donors. The PCR contained 60 Vbeta and 13 Jbeta primers. This table comes from immunoSEQ multiplex PCR, and its TCRdb copy is limited to in-frame clones, with some not included. The sample includes about 160,000 clones, about 81% seen only once; the top ten take 1.5%. Material: PBMCs. The receptors come from a girl between 10 and 17 years old in good health and CMV-seropositive.

The rearrangement joins TRBV4-1 to TRBJ1-1; D call uncertain. With 5 bases removed from V and 1 base from J, the gap between germline ends came to 17 bases. The CDR3 contains 16 residues. Germline V lookup: CDR1 MGHRA, CDR2 YSYEKL. The CDR3, as DNA: TGCGCCAGCAGCGAGTCCTCTACTACGGGGAACACTGAAGCTTTCTTT. Translated: CASSESSTTGNTEAFF.

The chain recombines TRBV28 with TRBJ2-7; a weak D match, TRBD1 (5 bases). Trimming took 2 bases from V and 2 from J, leaving 10 bases between them. Germline CDR1 and CDR2: MDHEN and SYDVKM. The CDR3 contains 14 residues. CDR3 DNA: TGTGCCAGCAGTTTAACAGGTCTCACCTACGAGCAGTACTTC. It specifies CASSLTGLTYEQYF.

The chain recombines TRBV5-1 with TRBJ2-5, with TRBD1 as a possible D gene (6 bases). Gene TRBJ2-7 matches the end of the DNA better, so the J call may be wrong. The CDR3 is 14 amino acids. The germline gives CDR1 SGHRS, CDR2 YFSETQ. CDR3 protein: CASSVDRSGYEQYF. CDR3 coding DNA: TGCGCCAGCAGCGTCGACAGGAGCGGATACGAGCAGTACTTC.

The chain joins TRBV5-8 to TRBJ1-5, with D tentatively TRBD1 (5 bases). This CDR3 comprises 15 residues. Germline values: CDR1 SGHTS, CDR2 YDEGEE. The V and J ends lost 0 bases and 6 bases respectively, with 13 bases between them. This CDR3 is CASSLAGGWSQPQHF. The CDR3 region has the DNA TGTGCCAGCAGCTTGGCCGGGGGGTGGAGTCAGCCCCAGCATTTT.

The chain recombines TRBV29-1 with TRBJ1-3, with D unclear. The ends were cut back, 5 bases at V and 2 bases at J, with 7 bases in the middle. The CDR3 runs 12 residues. Germline values: CDR1 SQVTM, CDR2 ANQGSEA. The CDR3 DNA is TGCAGCGTTAAGACAACTGGAAACACCATATATTTT. It codes for CSVKTTGNTIYF.